Below are 22 T cell receptor beta chains sequenced from a single sample in a study of T cell responses to AZD1222 COVID-19 vaccine (dated by TCRdb to 2020 to 2022). The library was produced with the immunoSEQ multiplex PCR assay. Held by TCRdb, this immuneACCESS table contains in-frame sequences only and omits some clones. Under half of the omission traces to an unresolved V gene where checked; the cause of the rest is unknown. This sample has 120,000 or so clones in its table, and about 90% of those were observed once. The ten largest clones represent roughly 5.4% of the sample. The time point label of this sample denotes: baseline before first vaccination. The input for sequencing was peripheral blood, taken on day 0 of AZD1222 vaccination. These receptors were taken from an adult in good health.

V and J are TRBV28 and TRBJ1-6; 10 nucleotides agree with TRBD1. The J segment lost 9 bases and the V segment lost 2 bases, leaving 4 bases of the junction unmatched. The CDR3 covers 15 residues. The germline V gene encodes CDR1 MDHEN and CDR2 SYDVKM. DNA for the CDR3: TGTGCCAGCAGTTTACGAGGGACAGGGGTTTCACCCCTCCACTTT. Its protein is CASSLRGTGVSPLHF.

The chain is built from TRBV3-1 (or the pseudogene TRBV3-2) and TRBJ1-1; 11 positions match TRBD1. Germline V gives CDR1 LGHDT, CDR2 YNNKEL (reference sequence). Trimming cost V 2 bases and J 0 bases; bases outside gene matches: 14. The CDR3 runs 20 residues. Here the CDR3 reads CASSQPMSRDRGGMNTEAFF. The CDR3 DNA reads TGTGCCAGCAGCCAACCTATGTCCCGGGACAGGGGGGGCATGAACACTGAAGCTTTCTTT.

The V call is TRBV28, the J call TRBJ2-1; D possibly uses TRBD1 or TRBD2 (5 bases each). The CDR3 length is 14 residues. Trimming stripped 5 bases from V and 8 bases from J, with 16 bases between. CDR1 MDHEN and CDR2 SYDVKM come from the germline V gene. CDR3 loop: CASSRGTRADEQFF. CDR3 nucleotide sequence: TGTGCCAGCAGTAGAGGGACCCGGGCGGATGAGCAGTTCTTC.

This chain uses TRBV3-1 (or the pseudogene TRBV3-2) with TRBJ1-4; D possibly corresponds to TRBD1 (5 bases). This CDR3 region has 15 residues. CDR1 is LGHDT, CDR2 YNNKEL, per germline (reference sequence). The V gene lost 4 bases and the J gene lost 8 bases, with 17 bases spanning the gap. In DNA form, the CDR3 reads TGTGCCAGCAGCCGGGTAACAGGCACACGGGAAAAACTGTTTTTT. It is translated as CASSRVTGTREKLFF.

This clone was picked up one time. This chain connects TRBV19 to TRBJ1-2; a possible D gene is TRBD1 (6 bases). The CDR3 length is 15 residues. The germline gives CDR1 LNHDA, CDR2 SQIVND (reference sequence). The V end was cut by 4 bases, the J end by 6 bases, with 18 bases between. The CDR3 DNA reads TGTGCCAGTAGTAAACAGGGTATTGATGTTGATGGCTACACCTTC. The encoded protein is CASSKQGIDVDGYTF.

This chain joins TRBV2 and TRBJ1-4; D gene ambiguous. Trimming removed 8 bases at V and 5 bases at J, with 12 bases between. Germline V gene data show CDR1 as SNHLY and CDR2 as FYNNEI. The CDR3 spans 13 residues. The CDR3 DNA reads as TGTGCCAGCTCAGACGGAGCAAATGAAAAACTGTTTTTT. Encoded protein: CASSDGANEKLFF.

This rearrangement joins TRBV15 to TRBJ1-2, with D possibly TRBD1 on 6 matching bases. Germline V gene lookup returns CDR1 LNHNV and CDR2 YYDKDF (reference sequence). The CDR3 has 14 amino acids. The ends were cut back, 0 bases at V and 5 bases at J, with 10 bases in the middle. This CDR3 reads CATSRDTGRYGYTF. The CDR3, as DNA: TGTGCCACCAGCAGAGATACAGGGCGTTATGGCTACACCTTC.

This clone was observed once. This sample includes further DNA sequences coding for the same CDR3. The chain joins TRBV30 to TRBJ1-5; unclear D gene. Trimming shortened V by 2 bases and J by 0 bases, and 5 bases separated the two germline ends. CDR1 is GTSNPN and CDR2 is SVGIG in the germline V gene (reference sequence). There are 13 residues in the CDR3. The CDR3, as DNA: TGTGCCTGGAGTCGGGATAGCAATCAGCCCCAGCATTTT. Protein product: CAWSRDSNQPQHF.

The chain joins TRBV23-1 to TRBJ1-1, with a possible D match to TRBD1 (5 bases). TRBV23-1 is noted as an ORF with a role that remains uncertain. CDR3 length: 13 amino acids. V shed 9 bases and J shed 3 bases, with 14 bases lying between them. The CDR3 region has the DNA TGCGCCAGTGAAGCGGGGCGGGACACTGAAGCTTTCTTT. Translation: CASEAGRDTEAFF.

About this clone: Other nucleotide sequences in the sample specify the same CDR3. The CDR3 DNA sequence: TGTGCCTGGAGCCACCCAGTCACTAGCGGGGGCTCCTACGAGCAGTACTTC. It codes for CAWSHPVTSGGSYEQYF. The chain couples TRBV30 to TRBJ2-7, with 11 bases fitting TRBD2. The CDR3 is 17 amino acids. V gave up 3 bases and J gave up 0 bases; unmatched junction bases: 10. Germline lookup yields CDR1 GTSNPN and CDR2 SVGIG (reference sequence).

V usage is TRBV30 and J usage is TRBJ1-2, with TRBD1 matching over 9 bases. In germline, CDR1 is GTSNPN, CDR2 SVGIG (reference sequence). Trimming removed 3 bases from V and 4 bases from J; junction bases left unmatched: 9. The CDR3 sequence is 15 residues long. In DNA, the CDR3 is TGTGCCTGGAGCGCGGGACAGGGTCCCGGCTATGGCTACACCTTC. Translation: CAWSAGQGPGYGYTF.

V gene TRBV12-3 or TRBV12-4 combines with J gene TRBJ2-5; a possible D gene is TRBD2 (5 bases). V was trimmed by 6 bases and J by 2 bases, leaving 10 bases between them. The CDR3 is 13 amino acids. The CDR3 sequence: CASRPPGQETQYF. CDR3 nucleotide sequence: TGTGCCAGCAGGCCACCGGGGCAAGAGACCCAGTACTTC.

The V and J genes are TRBV7-9 and TRBJ1-5; 7 nucleotides align to TRBD1. CDR3 length equals 14 residues. Trimming removed 0 bases from V and 5 bases from J; junction bases left unmatched: 1. Looked up from germline, CDR1 is SEHNR and CDR2 is FQNEAQ (reference sequence). The DNA for the CDR3 is TGTGCCAGCAGCTTAGCAGGGGGCCATCAGCCCCAGCATTTT. This encodes CASSLAGGHQPQHF.

V is TRBV9 and J is TRBJ2-1, with 9 bases identical to TRBD1. Germline V gene lookup returns CDR1 SGDLS and CDR2 YYNGEE. The CDR3 totals 15 residues. Losses at the gene ends were 4 bases for V and 7 bases for J; bases not matched to a gene: 9. CDR3 coding DNA: TGTGCCAGCAGCCTACGACAGGGGGATGGGAATGAGCAGTTCTTC. It specifies CASSLRQGDGNEQFF. The full variable domain, in which reference TRBV9 and TRBJ2-1 provide the parts outside the CDR3, is DSGVTQTPKHLITATGQRVTLRCSPRSGDLSVYWYQQSLDQGLQFLIQYYNGEERAKGNILERFSAQQFPDLHSELNLSSLELGDSALYFCASSLRQGDGNEQFFGPGTRLTVL.

This clone was seen a single time. The V and J genes are TRBV7-6 and TRBJ2-2; 10 bases agree with TRBD1. The V gene's germline CDR1 is SGHVS and CDR2 FNYEAQ. The ends lost 9 bases at V and 6 bases at J; junction bases unmatched: 10. This CDR3 is 15 amino acids long. The CDR3 is CASTGTGVTAGELFF. The CDR3 DNA reads as TGTGCCAGTACCGGGACAGGGGTAACGGCCGGGGAGCTGTTTTTT.

This clone was seen just once. J is TRBJ2-2 and V is TRBV9, with TRBD1 matching 8 bases. With V trimmed by 1 base and J by 4 bases, 0 bases remained unmatched. This CDR3 comprises 14 residues. Germline-derived CDR1 and CDR2 are SGDLS and YYNGEE. In DNA form, the CDR3 reads TGTGCCAGCAGCGTACAGGGGGCCACCGGGGAGCTGTTTTTT. The encoded protein is CASSVQGATGELFF.

V is TRBV12-3 or TRBV12-4 and J is TRBJ2-7; unclear D gene. The germline V and J ends were trimmed by 6 bases and 3 bases, with 6 bases remaining between them. There are 11 residues in the CDR3. In DNA, the CDR3 is TGTGCCAGCAGCGAAAGCTACGAGCAGTACTTC. Amino acids: CASSESYEQYF.

V usage is TRBV5-1 and J usage is TRBJ2-3; maybe TRBD1 (5 bases). The CDR3 runs to 17 residues. Per the germline V gene, CDR1 is SGHRS and CDR2 is YFSETQ. V was clipped by 4 bases and J by 6 bases, with 24 bases between them. CDR3 sequence: CASSPAPAGSSSDTQYF. CDR3 nucleotides: TGCGCCAGCAGCCCCGCCCCGGCAGGGTCTAGTTCCGATACGCAGTATTTT.

This chain connects TRBV11-2 to TRBJ1-4, with D perhaps TRBD1 (6 bases). Germline loops: CDR1 SGHAT, CDR2 FQNNGV. The V gene lost 2 bases and the J gene lost 3 bases, with 13 bases spanning the gap. The CDR3 runs to 16 residues. CDR3 in DNA: TGTGCCAGCAGCTTAAGGTTTAGGACAGCTAATGAAAAACTGTTTTTT. This gives the protein CASSLRFRTANEKLFF.

The chain combines TRBV3-1 (or the pseudogene TRBV3-2) with TRBJ2-2; D gene unclear. Trimming left V 1 base short and J 5 bases short, with 8 bases between. Per germline, CDR1 LGHDT and CDR2 YNNKEL (reference sequence). The CDR3 covers 14 residues. CDR3 region: CASSQVEGTGELFF. The CDR3 nucleotides read TGTGCCAGCAGCCAAGTCGAAGGGACCGGGGAGCTGTTTTTT.

This clone showed up just a few times. This rearrangement joins TRBV15 to TRBJ1-5; 7 positions match TRBD1. V lost 5 bases, J lost 4 bases, and 8 bases stayed unmatched. Germline loops: CDR1 LNHNV, CDR2 YYDKDF (reference sequence). The CDR3 has 15 amino acids. The CDR3 DNA reads as TGTGCCACCAGCGGCGAAAACAGGGGTAATCAGCCCCAGCATTTT. The encoded protein is CATSGENRGNQPQHF.

In this sample, this clone turned up once. The chain is built from TRBV7-3 and TRBJ2-3, with TRBD1 identical over 8 bases. The length of the CDR3 is 14 residues. Trimming took 5 bases from V and 5 from J; bases not matched to a gene: 6. Germline V gives CDR1 SGHTA, CDR2 FQGTGA. This chain's CDR3 is CASSLDRGVDTQYF. The CDR3 coding sequence is TGTGCCAGCAGCCTCGACAGGGGTGTAGATACGCAGTATTTT. Looking up the rest from reference TRBV7-3 and TRBJ2-3 gives the full variable domain: GAGVSQTPSNKVTEKGKYVELRCDPISGHTALYWYRQSLGQGPEFLIYFQGTGAADDSGLPNDRFFAVRPEGSVSTLKIQRTERGDSAVYLCASSLDRGVDTQYFGPGTRLTVL.